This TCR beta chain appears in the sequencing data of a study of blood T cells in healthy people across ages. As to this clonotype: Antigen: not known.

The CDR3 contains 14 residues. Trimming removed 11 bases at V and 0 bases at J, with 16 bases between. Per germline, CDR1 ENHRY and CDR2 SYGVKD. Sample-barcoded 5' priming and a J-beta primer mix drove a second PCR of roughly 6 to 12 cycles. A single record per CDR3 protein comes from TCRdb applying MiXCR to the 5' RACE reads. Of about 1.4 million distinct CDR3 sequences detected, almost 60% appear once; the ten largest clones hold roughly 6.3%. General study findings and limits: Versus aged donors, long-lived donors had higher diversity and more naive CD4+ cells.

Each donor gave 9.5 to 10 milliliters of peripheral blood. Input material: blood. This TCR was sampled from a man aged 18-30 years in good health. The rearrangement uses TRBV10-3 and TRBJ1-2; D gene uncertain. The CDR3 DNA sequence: TGTGCCTCTTGGGTAGGCGGATCTAACTATGGCTACACCTTC. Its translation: CASWVGGSNYGYTF.